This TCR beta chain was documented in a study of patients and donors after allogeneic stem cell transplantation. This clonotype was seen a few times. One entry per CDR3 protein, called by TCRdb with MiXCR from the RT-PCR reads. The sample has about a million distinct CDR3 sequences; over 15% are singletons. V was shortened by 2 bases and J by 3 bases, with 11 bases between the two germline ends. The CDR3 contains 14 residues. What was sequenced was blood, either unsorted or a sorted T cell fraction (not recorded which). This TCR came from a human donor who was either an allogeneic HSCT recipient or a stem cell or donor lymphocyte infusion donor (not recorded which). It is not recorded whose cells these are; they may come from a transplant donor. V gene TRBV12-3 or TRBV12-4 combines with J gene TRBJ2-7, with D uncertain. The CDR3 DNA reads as TGTGCCAGCAGTTTATCCAGAAAAGACTACGAGCAGTACTTC. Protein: CASSLSRKDYEQYF.